Presented here are 29 T cell receptor beta chains from one specimen sequenced in a study of STAT3 mutations in large granular lymphocyte leukemia. Assay used: immunoSEQ multiplex PCR; TCRdb lists only in-frame clones, some missing. The table lists roughly 9,700 clones, roughly nine tenths of them singletons. Antigen specificity for these receptors is unknown. General study findings and limits: In T-cell large granular lymphocyte leukemia, about half of patients showed multiple immunodominant subclonotypes.

The sequenced sample was peripheral blood mononuclear cells. The receptors were gathered from a man aged 60 to 69 with T-cell large granular lymphocyte leukemia. Some clones in this sample may be carry-over from other donors' samples.

The chain has TRBV7-2 and TRBJ2-7, with D unclear. V gave up 1 base and J gave up 7 bases, with 14 bases separating them. Germline V CDR1 and CDR2: SGHTA, FQGNSA. CDR3 size: 14 residues. The DNA of the CDR3 is TGTGCCAGCAGCTTAGGTGCAGGCCCTCGGGAGCAGTACTTC. As protein: CASSLGAGPREQYF. The full variable domain, its missing parts supplied by reference TRBV7-2 and TRBJ2-7, is GAGVSQSPSNKVTEKGKDVELRCDPISGHTALYWYRQSLGQGLEFLIYFQGNSAPDKSGLPSDRFSAERTGGSVSTLTIQRTQQEDSAVYLCASSLGAGPREQYFGPGTRLTVT.

CDR3 amino acids: CASRRDLNSPLHF. The DNA for the CDR3 is TGTGCCAGCCGACGGGACCTTAATTCACCCCTCCACTTT. This chain joins TRBV10-3 and TRBJ1-6; tentative D call: TRBD1 (5 bases). Germline lookup yields CDR1 ENHRY and CDR2 SYGVKD. The CDR3 totals 13 residues. The V and J ends lost 10 bases and 6 bases respectively, with 13 bases between them.

The J gene is TRBJ2-3, the V gene TRBV19; D remains unclear. V lost 7 bases, J lost 1 base, and 9 bases lay in between. The CDR3 runs to 13 residues. CDR1 LNHDA and CDR2 SQIVND come from the germline V gene (reference sequence). DNA for the CDR3: TGTGCCAGTATTCTCCCAGGCACAGATACGCAGTATTTT. Protein product: CASILPGTDTQYF.

Only one count was recorded for this clone. This sequence joins TRBV4-1 and TRBJ2-3; 8 nucleotides align to TRBD1. The CDR3 loop spans 15 amino acids. Trimming at V came to 5 bases and at J to 4 bases, leaving 8 bases not matched to a gene. Germline CDR1 MGHRA, CDR2 YSYEKL. The DNA of the CDR3 is TGCGCCAGCAGCGATAATGGACAGGGTGCAGATACGCAGTATTTT. This sequence encodes CASSDNGQGADTQYF.

V usage is TRBV5-1 and J usage is TRBJ2-1, with TRBD2 matching over 11 bases. The trim removed 3 bases at V and 5 bases at J, leaving 1 base unmatched. Germline V gene lookup returns CDR1 SGHRS and CDR2 YFSETQ. The CDR3 loop spans 14 amino acids. The CDR3 loop reads CASSSGLADNEQFF. As DNA, the CDR3 is TGCGCCAGCAGCTCGGGACTAGCGGACAATGAGCAGTTCTTC.

The gene calls are TRBV28 and TRBJ2-2, with no clear D. The CDR3 has 13 residues. V dropped 4 bases and J dropped 4 bases, with 7 bases sitting between them. The germline V gene has CDR1 MDHEN and CDR2 SYDVKM. This CDR3 is CASSSGGTGELFF. As DNA, the CDR3 is TGTGCCAGCAGTTCTGGTGGCACCGGGGAGCTGTTTTTT.

The rearrangement joins TRBV7-9 to TRBJ2-6; D call uncertain. Trimming left V 2 bases short and J 1 base short, with 12 bases between. This CDR3 comprises 17 residues. Germline values: CDR1 SEHNR, CDR2 FQNEAQ (reference sequence). CDR3 DNA sequence: TGTGCCAGCAGCTTACCCTTTACCAGATCTGGGGCCAACGTCCTGACTTTC. This translates into CASSLPFTRSGANVLTF.

The gene calls are TRBV7-8 and TRBJ2-7; D tentatively fits TRBD1 or TRBD2 (5 bases each). The CDR3 is 14 amino acids. Germline loops: CDR1 SGHVS, CDR2 FQNEAQ. The V gene lost 3 bases and the J gene lost 5 bases, with 14 bases spanning the gap. The CDR3 coding sequence is TGTGCCAGCAGCTTGGGGGATAGGGTTAACGAGCAGTACTTC. Translating it yields CASSLGDRVNEQYF.

The V call is TRBV5-1, the J call TRBJ1-6; D not certain. This CDR3 is built from 15 residues. Germline CDR1 SGHRS, CDR2 YFSETQ. V was shortened by 4 bases and J by 9 bases, with 17 bases between the two germline ends. The CDR3, as DNA: TGCGCCAGCAGCCAAAGCGACGTAGCTAGTTCACCCCTCCACTTT. Its translation is CASSQSDVASSPLHF.

The chain employs TRBV6-6 and TRBJ2-7; D perhaps matches TRBD1 (6 bases). This CDR3 has 12 amino acids. Germline V gives CDR1 MNHNY, CDR2 SVGAGI (reference sequence). Deletions cut 4 bases from V and 2 bases from J, with 6 bases between. The CDR3 nucleotides read TGTGCCAGCAGTTGGGGGCCCTACGAGCAGTACTTC. It specifies CASSWGPYEQYF.

The V gene is TRBV7-9, the J gene TRBJ2-1, with D tentatively TRBD2 (5 bases). Germline V gene sequence: CDR1 SEHNR, CDR2 FQNEAQ (reference sequence). Trimming shortened V by 3 bases and J by 5 bases, and 11 bases separated the two germline ends. The CDR3 is made up of 14 amino acids. CDR3 amino acids: CASSFRSGDNEQFF. Here the CDR3 DNA reads TGTGCCAGCAGCTTTAGAAGCGGAGACAATGAGCAGTTCTTC.

This clone has only one observation. This chain connects TRBV6-1 to TRBJ1-5; D not certain. CDR1 is MNHNS, CDR2 SASEGT, per germline. Trimming removed 3 bases from V and 3 bases from J, with 6 bases in between. The CDR3 runs 13 residues. CDR3 protein: CASSDQLNQPQHF. The DNA of the CDR3 is TGTGCCAGCAGTGACCAGCTCAATCAGCCCCAGCATTTT.

The gene calls are TRBV18 and TRBJ2-5; D not certain. Germline loops: CDR1 KGHSH, CDR2 LQKENI. Trimming cost V 2 bases and J 2 bases, with 3 bases left between them. CDR3 length equals 12 residues. This CDR3 is CASSPSQETQYF. CDR3 bases: TGTGCCAGCTCACCAAGTCAAGAGACCCAGTACTTC.

The J gene is TRBJ1-2, the V gene TRBV6-6, with 8 bases fitting TRBD1. This CDR3 has 15 residues. With 6 bases clipped from V and 2 bases from J, the junction kept 8 bases outside the gene matches. Germline assignment: CDR1 MNHNY and CDR2 SVGAGI (reference sequence). The CDR3 loop reads CASRDQGAGNYGYTF. The CDR3 DNA follows: TGTGCCAGCAGGGACCAGGGGGCCGGGAACTATGGCTACACCTTC.

The rearrangement joins TRBV18 to TRBJ2-3; D is unclear. The CDR3 is made up of 16 amino acids. The V end lost 1 base, the J end lost 2 bases, and 13 bases lay between the germline ends. Germline assignment: CDR1 KGHSH and CDR2 LQKENI. The CDR3 reads CASSPLVSPPTDTQYF. The CDR3 DNA follows: TGTGCCAGCTCACCACTTGTAAGTCCCCCCACAGATACGCAGTATTTT.

The gene calls are TRBV10-3 and TRBJ2-1; D tentatively fits TRBD1 or TRBD2 (5 bases each). CDR3 length equals 13 residues. Per the germline V gene, CDR1 is ENHRY and CDR2 is SYGVKD. V lost 6 bases to trimming and J lost 1 base, with 7 bases between them. The DNA for the CDR3 is TGTGCCATCAGGGGGGTGTCCTACAATGAGCAGTTCTTC. Translating gives CAIRGVSYNEQFF.

The chain uses TRBV18 and TRBJ2-7; 11 bases are a match to TRBD2. The germline CDR1 and CDR2 sequences are KGHSH and LQKENI. V dropped 3 bases and J dropped 5; count of bases not matched to a gene: 3. The CDR3 covers 14 residues. In DNA form, the CDR3 reads TGTGCCAGCTCACCTCTAGCGGGAGGCGACGAGCAGTACTTC. Protein: CASSPLAGGDEQYF.

The genes are TRBV5-1 and TRBJ2-7, with a possible D match to TRBD1 (6 bases). V lost 0 bases and J 2 bases, leaving 18 bases between the germline ends. This CDR3 spans 17 amino acids. Germline values: CDR1 SGHRS, CDR2 YFSETQ. The CDR3 nucleotides read TGCGCCAGCAGCTTGGGGCCCCTAGCCGGGACAACCTACGAGCAGTACTTC. It encodes CASSLGPLAGTTYEQYF.

This clone was observed once. The V call is TRBV7-2, the J call TRBJ1-2; perhaps TRBD1 as D (5 bases). The CDR3 is 15 residues long. Germline V gene data show CDR1 as SGHTA and CDR2 as FQGNSA. The ends were cut back, 5 bases at V and 0 bases at J, with 13 bases in the middle. The CDR3 DNA reads TGTGCCAGCAGCCGCCCCAGGGCAGCTAACTATGGCTACACCTTC. Protein sequence: CASSRPRAANYGYTF.

V is TRBV7-2 and J is TRBJ2-7; no firm D call. The CDR3 has 15 residues. Per the germline V gene, CDR1 is SGHTA and CDR2 is FQGNSA. V was pared by 3 bases and J by 0 bases, with 12 bases between. CDR3 bases: TGTGCCAGCAGCTTCCATCCAGGCCCCTCCTACGAGCAGTACTTC. Its protein is CASSFHPGPSYEQYF.

This clone qualifies as large. The chain recombines TRBV6-1 with TRBJ1-5; the D gene is possibly TRBD1 (5 bases). V was cut by 1 base and J by 5 bases, with 12 bases left in between. The length of the CDR3 is 15 residues. Germline-derived CDR1 and CDR2 are MNHNS and SASEGT. The CDR3 sequence is CASSEDRLGDQPQHF. CDR3 DNA sequence: TGTGCCAGCAGTGAAGACAGGCTGGGAGATCAGCCCCAGCATTTT.

The chain is built from TRBV5-4 and TRBJ2-5; no firm D call. Germline loops: CDR1 SGHNT, CDR2 YYREEE (reference sequence). Between the trimmed V and J ends, which lost 10 bases and 3 bases, there was a span of 13 bases. This CDR3 is 12 amino acids long. In nucleotides, the CDR3 is TGTGCCGTGGCCGGCGCGGAAGAGACCCAGTACTTC. Translated: CAVAGAEETQYF.

J is TRBJ2-3 and V is TRBV10-2, with D perhaps matching TRBD2 (5 bases). CDR3 length: 15 residues. Germline V gives CDR1 WSHSY, CDR2 SAAADI. The V end was cut by 0 bases, the J end by 2 bases, with 9 bases between. CDR3 sequence reads: CASSESGAYTDTQYF. In DNA form, the CDR3 reads TGCGCCAGCAGTGAGTCGGGAGCCTACACAGATACGCAGTATTTT.

The rearrangement uses TRBV6-5 and TRBJ1-6, with 9 positions matching TRBD1. Germline CDR1 MNHEY, CDR2 SVGAGI. The CDR3 is 15 residues long. Germline trimming cut 6 bases from V and 9 bases from J; bases unmatched to any gene: 9. The CDR3 loop reads CASRIQGASGSPLHF. The CDR3 region has the DNA TGTGCCAGCAGGATACAGGGGGCGTCCGGTTCACCCCTCCACTTT.

V gene TRBV6-5 combines with J gene TRBJ1-2, with D possibly being TRBD1 (6 bases). Germline V CDR1 and CDR2: MNHEY, SVGAGI. This CDR3 comprises 14 residues. V was shortened by 6 bases and J by 4 bases, with 15 bases between the two germline ends. CDR3 residues: CASSQQGISYGYTF. The CDR3 bases are TGTGCCAGCAGCCAACAGGGAATTTCCTATGGCTACACCTTC.

This chain connects TRBV9 to TRBJ2-3; TRBD1 agrees at 8 bases. J gave up 3 bases and V 0 bases, and 6 bases lay outside the gene matches. Germline CDR1 is SGDLS and CDR2 is YYNGEE. This CDR3 is 16 amino acids long. CDR3 sequence (DNA): TGTGCCAGCAGCGTAGGAGGTGGACAGGGAACAGATACGCAGTATTTT. It codes for CASSVGGGQGTDTQYF.

This clone has only a few counts. Written as DNA, the CDR3 is TGTGCCAGCAGCGTGGAGACTAGCGGCGATACGCAGTATTTT. It specifies CASSVETSGDTQYF. V is TRBV9 and J is TRBJ2-3, with 9 bases fitting TRBD2. Germline lookup yields CDR1 SGDLS and CDR2 YYNGEE. The CDR3 covers 14 residues. V was pared by 2 bases and J by 6 bases, with 4 bases of the junction left unmatched.

This chain joins TRBV7-3 and TRBJ2-5; the match to TRBD2 covers 9 bases. The CDR3 loop spans 16 amino acids. Trimming removed 1 base from V and 0 bases from J; junction bases left unmatched: 3. Germline V lookup: CDR1 SGHTA, CDR2 FQGTGA. CDR3 bases: TGTGCCAGCAGCTTAAGACTAGCGGCGAACCAAGAGACCCAGTACTTC. It translates to CASSLRLAANQETQYF. Using reference TRBV7-3 and TRBJ2-5 for the parts outside the CDR3, the full variable domain is GAGVSQTPSNKVTEKGKYVELRCDPISGHTALYWYRQSLGQGPEFLIYFQGTGAADDSGLPNDRFFAVRPEGSVSTLKIQRTERGDSAVYLCASSLRLAANQETQYFGPGTRLLVL.

The V gene is TRBV29-1, the J gene TRBJ2-7; D remains unclear. Germline CDR1 reads SQVTM; CDR2 reads ANQGSEA. V lost 4 bases and J lost 3, with 10 bases in between. This CDR3 contains 12 residues. This chain's CDR3 is CSVGEDRYEQYF. As DNA, the CDR3 is TGCAGCGTTGGTGAGGACCGCTACGAGCAGTACTTC.